The next 3 T cell receptor beta chains were all read from a single sample in a study of blood T cell repertoires in COVID-19. Data came from immunoSEQ multiplex PCR; TCRdb stores just in-frame clones and leaves some out. Here the sample spans fewer than 350,000 clones, approximately 89% being singletons. Sequencing was carried out using peripheral blood. The receptor source for this set is a woman in her twenties or thirties with COVID-19, enrolled during active disease.

The V call is TRBV3-1 (or the pseudogene TRBV3-2), the J call TRBJ1-4; no definite D call. The CDR3 runs to 17 residues. Trimming took off 0 bases at V and 7 bases at J, with 18 bases between the two ends. Germline CDR1 and CDR2: LGHDT and YNNKEL (reference sequence). CDR3 bases: TGTGCCAGCAGCCAAGATGTATCGCATCGTCAGCGTGAAAAACTGTTTTTT. This translates into CASSQDVSHRQREKLFF.

The genes are TRBV19 and TRBJ1-6; 10 bases are shared with TRBD1. Trimming cost V 5 bases and J 2 bases; bases outside gene matches: 6. The CDR3 extends over 17 amino acids. Germline V lookup: CDR1 LNHDA, CDR2 SQIVND (reference sequence). The CDR3 DNA sequence: TGTGCCAGTAGTCCTGGACAGGGGGAGGCCTATAATTCACCCCTCCACTTT. This codes for CASSPGQGEAYNSPLHF.

This sequence joins TRBV3-1 (or the pseudogene TRBV3-2) and TRBJ2-3; 8 bases fit TRBD2. CDR1 and CDR2 from the germline V gene are LGHDT and YNNKEL (reference sequence). The CDR3 has 22 amino acids. V shed 0 bases, J shed 2 bases, and the junction held 22 bases outside the gene matches. CDR3 sequence reads: CASSQDGGSWEPSGGITDTQYF. In nucleotides, the CDR3 is TGTGCCAGCAGCCAAGATGGGGGGTCGTGGGAACCCAGCGGGGGAATCACAGATACGCAGTATTTT.